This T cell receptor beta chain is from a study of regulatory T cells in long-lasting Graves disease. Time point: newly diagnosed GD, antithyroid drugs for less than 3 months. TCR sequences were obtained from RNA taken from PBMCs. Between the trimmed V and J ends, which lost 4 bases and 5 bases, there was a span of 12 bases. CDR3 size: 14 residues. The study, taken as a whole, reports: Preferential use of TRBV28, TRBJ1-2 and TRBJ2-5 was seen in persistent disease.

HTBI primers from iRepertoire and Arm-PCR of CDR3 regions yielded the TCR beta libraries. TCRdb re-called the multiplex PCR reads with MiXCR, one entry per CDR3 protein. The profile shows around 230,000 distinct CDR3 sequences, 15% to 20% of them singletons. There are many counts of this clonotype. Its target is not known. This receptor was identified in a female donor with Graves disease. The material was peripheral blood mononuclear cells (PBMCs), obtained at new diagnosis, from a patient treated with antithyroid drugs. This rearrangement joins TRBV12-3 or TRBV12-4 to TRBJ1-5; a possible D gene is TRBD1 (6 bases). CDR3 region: CASSSWGGDQPQHF. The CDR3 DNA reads TGTGCCAGCAGTTCCTGGGGGGGCGATCAGCCCCAGCATTTT.